What follows describes a single T cell receptor (beta chain). In its sample, this clonotype was seen many times. Its cognate antigen has yet to be identified. The sample holds no much larger clone one base away, and base qualities are not on file. The reads were generated on an Illumina HiSeq 2500. Quantitative 5'-RACE with molecular barcodes was the method used to prepare the TCR beta libraries. Per the authors' processing: To identify disease-linked TCR variants, a new computational method was used, one built on a probabilistic model of VDJ rearrangement. In TCRdb, the public reads were trimmed at Q25 with fastp and aligned with MiXCR, with productive beta chains retained. Each entry merges the rows of one CDR3 protein and shows their most common DNA and genes. TCRdb's processing, not the authors', yielded these V and J calls. This sample gives roughly 250,000 distinct CDR3 sequences in total; less than 10% of them show up just once. The ten most abundant clones make up approximately 6.2% of the sample.

This entry belongs to a study of CD8 T cells in ankylosing spondylitis (dated by TCRdb to 2015 to 2018). A note on the overall study: The study set out to find disease-linked TCR variants by profiling T cell receptor beta repertoires in ankylosing spondylitis patients and healthy donors. Peripheral blood was sampled, and synovial fluid was additionally collected from ankylosing spondylitis patients. The full study cohort comprised 25 or so ankylosing spondylitis patients and about 110 healthy donors. General findings and caveats noted by the study authors: A TCR beta motif of 8 or 9 highly homologous amino acid variants appeared characteristic of blood from ankylosing spondylitis patients. In peripheral blood, the disease-linked clones were found at relatively low frequencies and had a CD8+ phenotype. Some motif variants had previously been reported in the synovial fluid and blood of reactive arthritis patients, which suggests shared mechanisms of disease initiation. Significant enrichment of the disease-linked clones was reported in matched synovial fluid samples from ankylosing spondylitis patients.

This receptor was taken from a male donor with ankylosing spondylitis or in good health (not recorded which). Sequenced input: blood, either unsorted or a sorted T cell fraction (not recorded which).

The DNA sequence reads TGCAGTGCTCGGAGAGCCAGCGGGACTTCTGATACGCAGTATTTT. This translates into CSARRASGTSDTQYF. The chain uses TRBV20-1 and TRBJ2-3; 7 junctional bases match TRBD2. Trimming accounts for 5 bases at V and 6 bases at J, while the number of junction bases matched to no gene is 14. As encoded in the germline V gene (reference sequence), CDR1 is DFQATT while CDR2 is SNEGSKA. Reading from cysteine to phenylalanine, the CDR3 counts 15 amino acids. Of the read, only the CDR3 DNA is kept; its 45 bases are in frame from base 1.